The source of this T cell receptor (beta chain) is a study of massively parallel sequencing of T cell beta chains (dated by TCRdb to the late 2000s). Background on the whole study: The study profiled human TCR beta CDR3 diversity in peripheral blood using 5'-RACE, Illumina short-read sequencing and a dedicated short-read assembly strategy.

Sequencing was performed on an Illumina Genome Analyzer II. Two rounds of nested PCR with TRBC1/TRBC2-specific primers yielded a RACE product of about 520 bp, which was gel-purified. A TRBC-specific primer and a template-switching oligonucleotide were used to make first-strand cDNA, with the template-switching oligonucleotide providing a 5' anchor for RACE. Because the RACE amplicon was too long to sequence directly with short reads, the RACE amplicon was concatemerized by ligation and then sheared by sonication. PAGE was used to isolate a size fraction of 100 to 300 bp, and that fraction then underwent shotgun sequencing on the Illumina platform. In separate sequencing runs on an Illumina GAII, 18.8 million 36-nt reads and 21.7 million 50-nt single-end reads were generated. On the authors' methods: The pooled 40 million or so reads were assembled with iSSAKE using parameters -m 15, -o 2 and -r 0.7. Seeds for the de novo CDR3 beta assemblies came from reads aligning to the ends of Ensembl TRBV gene predictions that carried unmatched junctional bases. Clonotype abundance was estimated from the count of matching assembled contigs rather than from raw read depth. After about 2,000 (around 6%) of the assembled clonotypes were removed for having in-frame stop codons, roughly 34,000 productive clonotypes remained. Of the roughly 310 unique TCR sequences obtained by Sanger sequencing of cloned RACE products, 65% to 70% were also present in the Illumina assembly. The raw public data were reprocessed by TCRdb itself: fastp quality trimming at Q25, MiXCR clonotype calling, in-frame beta chains only. Here each entry gathers all rows of one CDR3 protein and keeps the most common genes and DNA. TCRdb's processing, not the authors' own work, is the source of the V and J calls. The sample profile shows about 4,700 distinct CDR3 sequences; over 30% of them were found once. The top ten hold about 3% of the sample.

Overall study outcomes, separate from this receptor: Among 30,000 to 35,000 distinct clonotypes, single-copy clonotypes made up roughly 68% of clonotypes but only 15% to 20% of assemblies. CDR3 beta length ranged from 21 to 81 nucleotides, peaking at 45 nucleotides. Because the RNA was pooled from many donors, population-average clonotype abundance rather than any individual repertoire is reflected in the results. Most clonotypes (21,973 of 33,664) were supported by a single sequence read, which could in principle inflate apparent diversity. TRBV usage was found to range from roughly 0.0097% for TRBV17 to 24.6% for TRBV20-1, and TRBJ usage was found to range from roughly 1.6% for TRBJ2-6 to 15% to 20% for TRBJ2-1. When the data were subsampled, the number of clonotypes climbed linearly as read number increased, indicating that sequencing depth was far from saturation. Preferential PCR amplification of some TRBV and TRBJ sequences may have skewed the reported gene usage frequencies. A unique TRBV gene could be assigned to only about 23,000 (67.4%) of the clonotypes.

Everyone in the donor pool was aged about 18 to 40 years, and the pool included roughly 400 males and about 180 females. From 150 to 200 liters of pooled peripheral blood, peripheral leukocyte polyA+ RNA was isolated. A commercial mRNA preparation from normal human peripheral blood leukocytes pooled from fewer than 600 individuals was used as the starting material. V loses 0 bases of germline sequence and J loses 5 bases, and the interval between the two ends is 4 bases. From the cysteine up to the phenylalanine, the CDR3 has a length of 12 residues. CDR3 DNA only is kept here, 36 bases in frame from base 1. For CDR1 and CDR2, the germline V gene lists SGHAT and FQNNGV. Only a few counts were recorded for this clonotype. There is no known antigen for this receptor. There are no base qualities to consult, and no much larger clone falls within one base.

The TCR originated in a pool of human donors in good health; the sample was commercial RNA pooled from many donors. This sequence uses TRBV11-2 and TRBJ2-5; the D gene identity is not certain. Sequencing was performed on commercial RNA from peripheral blood pooled from many donors. The CDR3 is CASSLDRETQYF. In nucleotide form, the sequence is TGTGCCAGCAGCTTAGATCGCGAGACCCAGTACTTC.